The following is a T cell receptor (beta chain) sequence with its context. This record comes from a study of cytomegalovirus exposure and HLA in healthy donors. Germline CDR1 is SNHLY and CDR2 is FYNNEI. V was clipped by 6 bases and J by 0 bases; unmatched bases: 8. The CDR3 loop spans 16 amino acids. In the PCR, 60 Vbeta and 13 Jbeta primers were used. Generated by immunoSEQ multiplex PCR, the TCRdb table keeps only in-frame clones and is missing some. In the table there are roughly 93,000 clones, approximately 80% of which are singletons. The chain links TRBV2 to TRBJ1-3; TRBD1 matches 7 bases. The sample taken for sequencing was PBMCs. This TCR was recovered from a middle-aged man in good health and CMV-seronegative. The CDR3 sequence is CASSSGQALSGNTIYF. CDR3 DNA sequence: TGTGCCAGCAGCTCTGGACAGGCGCTCTCTGGAAACACCATATATTTT.